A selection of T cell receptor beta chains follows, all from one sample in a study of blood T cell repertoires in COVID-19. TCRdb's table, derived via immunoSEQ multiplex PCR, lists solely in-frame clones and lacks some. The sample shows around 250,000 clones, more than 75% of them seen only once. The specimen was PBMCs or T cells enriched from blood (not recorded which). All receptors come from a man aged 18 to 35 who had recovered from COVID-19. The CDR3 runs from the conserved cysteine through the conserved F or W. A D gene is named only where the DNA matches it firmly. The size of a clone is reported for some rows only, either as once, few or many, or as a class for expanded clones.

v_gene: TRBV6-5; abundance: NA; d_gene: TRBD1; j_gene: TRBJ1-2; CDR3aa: CCTGDDYGYTF
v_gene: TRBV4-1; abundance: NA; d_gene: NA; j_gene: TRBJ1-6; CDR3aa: CASSSKDTSSSYNSPLHF
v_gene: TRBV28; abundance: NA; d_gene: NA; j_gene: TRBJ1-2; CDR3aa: CASSLSRGYTF
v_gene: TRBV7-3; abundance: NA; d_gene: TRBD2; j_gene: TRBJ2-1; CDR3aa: CASSLSSTSGLQFF
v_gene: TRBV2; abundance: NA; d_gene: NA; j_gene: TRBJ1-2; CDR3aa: CACDPGVAWGRNYGYTF
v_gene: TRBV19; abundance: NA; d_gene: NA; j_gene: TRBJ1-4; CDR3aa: CASSITIRVGANEKLFF
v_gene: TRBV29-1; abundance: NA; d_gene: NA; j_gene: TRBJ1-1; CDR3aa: CSAVPGLPWNTEAFF
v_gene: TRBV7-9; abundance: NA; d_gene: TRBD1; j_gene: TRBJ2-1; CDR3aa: CASSPGTGGDLQFF
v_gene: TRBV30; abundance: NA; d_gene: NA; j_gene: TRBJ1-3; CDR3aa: CAWSWGRGGNTIYF
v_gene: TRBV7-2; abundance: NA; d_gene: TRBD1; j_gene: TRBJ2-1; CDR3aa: CASSLVTGVYNEQFF
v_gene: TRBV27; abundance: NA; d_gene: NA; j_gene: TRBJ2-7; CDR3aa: CASSLGLGEYYEQYF
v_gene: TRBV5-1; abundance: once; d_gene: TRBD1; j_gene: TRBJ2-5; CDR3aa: CASSSGTGVLETQYF
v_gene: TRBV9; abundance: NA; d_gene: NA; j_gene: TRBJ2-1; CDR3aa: CASSVVEFGEQFF
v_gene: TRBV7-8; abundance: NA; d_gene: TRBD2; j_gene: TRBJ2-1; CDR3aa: CASSFRDYLNEQFF
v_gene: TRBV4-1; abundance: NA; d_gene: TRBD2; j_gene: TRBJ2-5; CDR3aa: CASSQDRAGSIQETQYF
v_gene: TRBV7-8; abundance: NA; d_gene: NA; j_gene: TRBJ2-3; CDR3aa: CASSSLKGRGTDTQYF
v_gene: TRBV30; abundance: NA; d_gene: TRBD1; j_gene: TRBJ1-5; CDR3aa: CAWSGQGAQPQHF
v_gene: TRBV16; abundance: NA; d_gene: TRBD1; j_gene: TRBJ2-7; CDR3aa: CASSQSGDSPDEQYF
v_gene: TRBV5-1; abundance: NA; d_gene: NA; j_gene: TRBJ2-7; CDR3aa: CASSFGDMGYEQYF
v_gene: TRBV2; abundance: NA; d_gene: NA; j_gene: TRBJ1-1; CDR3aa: CASSERGTEAFF
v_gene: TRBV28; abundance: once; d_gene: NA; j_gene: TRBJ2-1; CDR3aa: CASSGRRGASSYNEQFF
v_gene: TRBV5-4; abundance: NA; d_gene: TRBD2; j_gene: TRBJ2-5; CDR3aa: CASSPGVRGGRETQYF
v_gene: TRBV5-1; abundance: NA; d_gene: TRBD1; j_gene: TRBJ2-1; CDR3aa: CASSGTGAFLYNEQFF
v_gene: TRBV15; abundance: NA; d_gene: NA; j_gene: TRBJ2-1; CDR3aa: CATSRVGTIYNEQFF
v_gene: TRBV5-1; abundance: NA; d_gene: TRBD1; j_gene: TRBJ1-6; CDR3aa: CASSRTVRGQGLSPLHF
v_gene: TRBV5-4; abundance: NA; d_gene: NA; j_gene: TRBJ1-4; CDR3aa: CASSRLGEATNEKLFF
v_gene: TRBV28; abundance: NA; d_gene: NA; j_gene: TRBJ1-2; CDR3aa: CASSLNANYGYTF
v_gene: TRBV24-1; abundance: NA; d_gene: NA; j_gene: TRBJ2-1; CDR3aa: CATSDLVGGSYNEQFF
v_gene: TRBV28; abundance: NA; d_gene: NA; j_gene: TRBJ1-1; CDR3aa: CASSFLRGTEAFF
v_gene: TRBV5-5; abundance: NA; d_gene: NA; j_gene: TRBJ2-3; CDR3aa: CASSYVAQSTDTQYF
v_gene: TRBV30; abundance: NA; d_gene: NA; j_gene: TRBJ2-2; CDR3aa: CAWSVMGASGELFF
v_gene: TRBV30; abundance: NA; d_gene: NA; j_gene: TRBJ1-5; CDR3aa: CAWGQNSNQPQHF
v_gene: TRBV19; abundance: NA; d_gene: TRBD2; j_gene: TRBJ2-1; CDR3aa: CASSPRGLAGEYEQFF
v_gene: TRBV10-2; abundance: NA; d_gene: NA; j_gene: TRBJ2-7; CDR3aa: CASSEYRFYEQYF
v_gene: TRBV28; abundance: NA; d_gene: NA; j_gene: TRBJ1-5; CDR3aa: CASSRTGTSQPQHF
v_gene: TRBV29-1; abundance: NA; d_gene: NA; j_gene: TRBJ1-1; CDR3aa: CSARSGGEAFF
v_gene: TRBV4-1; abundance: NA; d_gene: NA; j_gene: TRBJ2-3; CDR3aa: CASSPDTNTDTQYF
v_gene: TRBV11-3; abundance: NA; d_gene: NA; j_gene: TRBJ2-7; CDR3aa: CASSLDMSRVGNYEQYF
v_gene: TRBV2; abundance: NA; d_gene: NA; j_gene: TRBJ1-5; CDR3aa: CASSTTGAPNQPQHF
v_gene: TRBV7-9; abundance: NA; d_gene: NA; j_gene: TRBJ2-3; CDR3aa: CASKPTGAYTDTQYF
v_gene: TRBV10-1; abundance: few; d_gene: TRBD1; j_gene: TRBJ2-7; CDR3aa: CASSGDRPYEQYF
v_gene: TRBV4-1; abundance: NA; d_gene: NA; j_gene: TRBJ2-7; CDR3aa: CASSQVQGDEQYF
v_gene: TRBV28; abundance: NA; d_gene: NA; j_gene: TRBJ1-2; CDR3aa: CASSLSDRRYGYTF
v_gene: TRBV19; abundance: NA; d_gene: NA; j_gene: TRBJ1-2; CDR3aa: CASSIVASNYGYTF
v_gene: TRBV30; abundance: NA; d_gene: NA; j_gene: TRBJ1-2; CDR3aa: CARGPSYGYTF
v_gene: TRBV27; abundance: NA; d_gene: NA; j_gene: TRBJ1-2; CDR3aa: CASSQAGSGGYTF
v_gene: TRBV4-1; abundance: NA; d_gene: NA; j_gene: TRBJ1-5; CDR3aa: CASSQDPGVSNQPQHF
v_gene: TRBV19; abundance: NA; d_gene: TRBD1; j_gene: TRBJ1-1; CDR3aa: CASSPRQGAITEAFF
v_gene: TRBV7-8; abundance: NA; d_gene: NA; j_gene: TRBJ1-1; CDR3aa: CASSLIRESDTEAFF
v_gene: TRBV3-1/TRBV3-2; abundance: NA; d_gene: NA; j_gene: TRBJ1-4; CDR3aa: CASSQEGSEKLFF
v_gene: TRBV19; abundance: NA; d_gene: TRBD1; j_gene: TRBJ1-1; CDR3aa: CASSIGTGMNTEAFF